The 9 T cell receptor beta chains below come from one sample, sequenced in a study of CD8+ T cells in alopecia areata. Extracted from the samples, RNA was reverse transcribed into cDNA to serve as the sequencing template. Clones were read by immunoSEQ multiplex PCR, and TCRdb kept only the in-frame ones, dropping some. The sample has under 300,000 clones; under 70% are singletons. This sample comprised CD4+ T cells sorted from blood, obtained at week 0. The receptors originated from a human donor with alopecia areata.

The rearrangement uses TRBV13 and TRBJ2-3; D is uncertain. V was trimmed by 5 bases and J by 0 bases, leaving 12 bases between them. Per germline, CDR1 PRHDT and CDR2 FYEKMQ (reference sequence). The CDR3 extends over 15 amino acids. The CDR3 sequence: CASSPSQRSTDTQYF. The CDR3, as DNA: TGTGCCAGCAGCCCCTCTCAAAGGAGCACAGATACGCAGTATTTT.

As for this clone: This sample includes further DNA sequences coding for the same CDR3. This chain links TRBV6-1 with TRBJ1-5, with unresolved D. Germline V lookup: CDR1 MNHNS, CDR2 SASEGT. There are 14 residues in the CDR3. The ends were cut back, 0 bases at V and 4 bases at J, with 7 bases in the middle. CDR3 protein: CASSEAGGNQPQHF. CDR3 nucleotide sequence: TGTGCCAGCAGTGAAGCAGGTGGAAATCAGCCCCAGCATTTT.

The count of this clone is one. The CDR3 DNA is TGTGCCTGGATGGAATCTGGGGCCAACGTCCTGACTTTC. This translates into CAWMESGANVLTF. The rearrangement joins TRBV30 to TRBJ2-6; D not certain. This CDR3 contains 13 residues. Trimming shortened V by 4 bases and J by 1 base, and 5 bases separated the two germline ends. Germline loops: CDR1 GTSNPN, CDR2 SVGIG (reference sequence).

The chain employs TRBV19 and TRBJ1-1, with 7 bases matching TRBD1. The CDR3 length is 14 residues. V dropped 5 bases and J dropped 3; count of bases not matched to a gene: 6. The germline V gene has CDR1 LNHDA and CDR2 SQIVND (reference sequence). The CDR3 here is CASSAQGWYTEAFF. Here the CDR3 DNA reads TGTGCCAGTAGTGCACAGGGGTGGTACACTGAAGCTTTCTTT.

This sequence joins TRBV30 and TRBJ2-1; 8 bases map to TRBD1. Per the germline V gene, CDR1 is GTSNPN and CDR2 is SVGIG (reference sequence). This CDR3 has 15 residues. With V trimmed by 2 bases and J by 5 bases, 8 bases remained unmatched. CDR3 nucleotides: TGTGCCTGGAGTCATGGACAGGGTGGGAACAATGAGCAGTTCTTC. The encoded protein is CAWSHGQGGNNEQFF.

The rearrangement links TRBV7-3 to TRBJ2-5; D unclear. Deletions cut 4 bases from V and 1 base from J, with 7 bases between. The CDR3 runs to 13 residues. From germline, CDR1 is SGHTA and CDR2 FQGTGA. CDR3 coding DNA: TGTGCCAGCAGCTCGACACTCCAAGAGACCCAGTACTTC. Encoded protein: CASSSTLQETQYF.

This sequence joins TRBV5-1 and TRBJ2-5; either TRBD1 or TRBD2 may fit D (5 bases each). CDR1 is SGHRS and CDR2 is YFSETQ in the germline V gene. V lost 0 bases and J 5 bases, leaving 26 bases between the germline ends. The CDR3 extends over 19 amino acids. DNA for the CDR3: TGCGCCAGCAGCTTGGCCCTCCGTGAAAGGGACGCCTTCGGGGAGACCCAGTACTTC. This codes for CASSLALRERDAFGETQYF.

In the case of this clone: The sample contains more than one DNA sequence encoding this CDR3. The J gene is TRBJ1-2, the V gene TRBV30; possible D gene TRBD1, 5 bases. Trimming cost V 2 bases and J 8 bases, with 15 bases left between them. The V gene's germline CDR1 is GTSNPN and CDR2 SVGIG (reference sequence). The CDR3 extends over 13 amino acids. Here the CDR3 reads CAWSRGLLYGYTF. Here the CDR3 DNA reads TGTGCCTGGAGTAGGGGACTCCTTTACGGCTACACCTTC.

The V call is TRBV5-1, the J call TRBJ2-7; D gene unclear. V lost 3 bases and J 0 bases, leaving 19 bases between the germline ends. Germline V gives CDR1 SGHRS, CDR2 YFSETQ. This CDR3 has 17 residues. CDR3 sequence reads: CASSSPSPLQYSYEQYF. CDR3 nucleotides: TGCGCCAGCAGCTCCCCATCTCCCTTACAGTACTCCTACGAGCAGTACTTC.